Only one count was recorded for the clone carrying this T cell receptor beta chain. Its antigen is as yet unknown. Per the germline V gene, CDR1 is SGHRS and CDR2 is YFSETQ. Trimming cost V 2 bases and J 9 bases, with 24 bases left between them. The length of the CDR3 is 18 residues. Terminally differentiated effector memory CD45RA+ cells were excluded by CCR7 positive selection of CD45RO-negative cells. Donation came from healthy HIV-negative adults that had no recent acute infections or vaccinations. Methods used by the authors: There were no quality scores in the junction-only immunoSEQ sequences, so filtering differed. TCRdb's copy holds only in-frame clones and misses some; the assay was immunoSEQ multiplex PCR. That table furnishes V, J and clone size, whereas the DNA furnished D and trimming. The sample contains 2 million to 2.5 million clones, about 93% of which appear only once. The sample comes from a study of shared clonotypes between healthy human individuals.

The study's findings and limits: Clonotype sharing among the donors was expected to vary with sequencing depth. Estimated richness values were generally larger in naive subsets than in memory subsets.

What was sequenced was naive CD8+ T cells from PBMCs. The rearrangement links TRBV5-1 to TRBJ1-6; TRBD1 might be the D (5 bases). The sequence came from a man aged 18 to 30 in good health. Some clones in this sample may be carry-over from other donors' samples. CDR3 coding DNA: TGCGCCAGCAGCTTACTCAACGGGACCGCCCTCGGGAGTTCACCCCTCCACTTT. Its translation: CASSLLNGTALGSSPLHF.